The sequence of this T cell receptor (beta chain) was determined in a study of cytomegalovirus exposure and HLA in healthy donors listed by TCRdb under 2017. With respect to the entire study: An earlier analysis of 587 of the donors reported roughly 300 Gb of sequence data and 117 million unique TCR beta sequences obtained from approximately 180 million T cells. An early release covering roughly 640 HLA-typed donors comprised about 290 gigabases of sequencing data and 65 million to 100 million unique TCR sequences. Of the roughly 400 genotyped donors, around 81% fell in the genetic ancestry cluster associated with self-reported Caucasian donors. The study aimed to test whether signatures of past pathogen exposure could be identified by cataloging public T cell receptors. The T cell repertoires of 700 or so subjects were profiled by immunosequencing and related to cytomegalovirus serostatus. Along with the roughly 670-subject first cohort, a separate validation cohort of approximately 110 different subjects was used. To predict cytomegalovirus infection status, the study combined high-throughput TCR immunosequencing, statistical association of individual TCRs with disease status, and machine learning. To study patterns of TCR occurrence, a later analysis re-analyzed previously published TCR beta repertoires from 500 to 850 donors and added high-resolution HLA genotyping. In the later analysis, no new phenotypic data were used to find candidate immune exposures; instead, reliance was placed on TCR beta sequences and their occurrence across donors. An earlier analysis of more than 450 of the donors used high-throughput TCR beta sequencing to judge whether each TCR beta V gene segment behaved as functional or pseudogenic. Alongside the repertoire data, information on donor age, sex, ethnicity and CMV serostatus was compiled. In a later genetic analysis, genome-wide SNP genotypes for about 65% of the 666 donors were used, and that subset was treated as a discovery cohort. All discovery cohort repertoires had been generated on a single sequencing platform. Class I and class II HLA loci were covered by the typing at four-digit resolution. The number of donors typed differed by locus, with roughly 620-630 for A, B, C, DRB1 and DQB1, over 500 for DQA1, 606 for DPA1, and some 440 for DPB1. Because of strong linkage in the cohort, four or five DR-DQ haplotypes were treated as single units for association and clustering. Among over 350 genotyped donors of the cohort, an average of 235,054 unique TCR beta nucleotide sequences were sequenced per donor, roughly a sixth of them non-productive.

As concerns this clone: Its antigen is still unknown. One end of the junction does not line up with germline, which may come from a read error.

Overall study results and their limits: While some public TCRs were present in many individuals, most TCR sequences turned up only very rarely across donors. Correlated functional status among segregating V segments might reflect linkage disequilibrium, but an unknown experimental factor could not be ruled out. According to a later analysis, parvovirus B19, influenza, CMV and Epstein-Barr virus appeared linked to several top co-occurrence clusters. Only TCR beta chains were sequenced in this cohort, and the absence of alpha or paired-chain data limited detectable features. When HLA alleles, especially DR and DQ, strongly co-occurred, TCR associations were difficult to assign to individual alleles. A further reported finding was that TCR beta sequences accurately predicted the HLA-A and HLA-B alleles for most subjects in the first cohort. In a later analysis, TCR association rates were found to vary across HLA loci, with the most associated TCRs seen for DRB1 alleles and the fewest for HLA-C alleles. A later analysis found that most CMV-associated TCR beta chains appeared HLA-restricted, with HLA associations seemingly driven largely by CMV exposure. In the study, around 150 TCR beta chains were listed as associated with cytomegalovirus. In vitro tests confirmed that a few of the cytomegalovirus-associated TCR beta chains recognize cytomegalovirus antigens. The authors suggested that the approach could potentially be generalized to other disease states and immunological phenotypes. The only immune exposure information available for the cohort was CMV serostatus. Because HLA typing was unavailable for some donors at each locus, only the typed subset was used in association tests. The 87-base-pair reads could not distinguish some IMGT-functional V segments, including TRBV6-2 and TRBV6-3, so those segments were excluded. A cluster of highly shared sequence variants was judged likely to be a technical artifact of the sequencing pipeline. In an earlier analysis of more than 450 of the donors, most TCR beta V segments were observed in productive rearrangements about 87% or about 30% of the time, broadly matching IMGT annotations. Cytomegalovirus status was reported to be diagnosed by the classifier with high specificity and sensitivity in both the original and validation cohorts. Because counts were too low, seventeen rarely observed V segments, including chromosome 9 orphons, were left out of the earlier analysis of a few hundred of the donors. In a later analysis, some 17,000 TCR beta sequences were associated with specific HLA alleles at a false discovery rate of 0.05. In a later genetic analysis, fewer N-insertions in productive TCRs were reported among donors in an Asian-associated ancestry cluster than the approximately 630-donor mean. A later genetic analysis associated a missense DCLRE1C variant with V-gene and J-gene trimming of TCR beta chains, and an independent cohort replicated the association. A later analysis found that HLA-associated TCR beta chains were more clonally expanded and had lower generation probabilities than equally common non-associated chains. Roughly uniform sequencing depth across donors was assumed in presence/absence analyses, although this assumption may not hold.

The cohort was made up of hundreds of healthy bone marrow donors. All cohort members were sampled while nominally healthy, although unrecorded immune exposures were likely present. The donor was CMV seropositive and was included in the group of 250 to 300 seropositive cohort members. A peripheral blood sample was collected from each donor, and TCR beta sequencing was performed on peripheral blood mononuclear cells. Genomic DNA extraction from the blood cell samples was performed with the Qiagen DNeasy Blood Extraction Kit. Library creation used the immunoSEQ multiplex PCR assay. The multiplex PCR relied on a mix of 60 forward primers for TCR Vbeta segments and 13 reverse primers for TCR Jbeta segments. The CDR3 region of rearranged TCR beta genes was amplified from genomic DNA with a multiplex PCR assay. The Illumina HiSeq System was used to sequence the amplified TCR beta libraries as 87-base-pair reads. Per the source publication's procedure: Across the 670 or so repertoires, a later analysis counted 75 million to 90 million unique TCR beta chains, roughly 11 million of which were shared by at least two donors. To remove PCR and sequencing errors, raw reads were error-corrected and collapsed into unique sequences using a nearest-neighbor algorithm that merged closely related sequences. CDR3 sequences were aligned to IMGT reference sequences to assign V, D and J gene segments. For a sequence to be retained, a match of at least six nucleotides to both a V gene segment and a J gene segment was required. A rearrangement was called productive if the CDR3 had no stop codons and remained in frame with V and J, and every other rearrangement was called non-productive. Following IMGT convention, CDR3 was defined as the stretch from the second conserved V-encoded cysteine up to the conserved J-encoded phenylalanine. Sequences without an unambiguous match to a single V gene segment were excluded from the earlier analysis of over 500 of the donors. An earlier analysis of almost 600 of the donors classified V segments as functional when productive rearrangements were above 56.7% and as segregating when the standard deviation between donors was above 5%. A statistical classification framework was built for diagnosing cytomegalovirus status from the catalog of TCR beta chain sequences. A later analysis assigned V and J genes by comparing TCR nucleotide sequences with IMGT/GENE-DB human TR gene sequences. Using the TCRdist pipeline, a later analysis assigned CDR3 sequences along with most-parsimonious VDJ recombination scenarios. In a later analysis, each TCR beta chain was defined by its CDR3 amino acid sequence together with its V-gene family, and reads lacking a unique V-gene family were excluded. To address suspected cross-contamination and a sequencing artifact, a later analysis removed around 590 highly shared, low-generation-probability nucleotide sequences. In a later analysis, a clonal expansion index for each public chain was calculated from normalized within-repertoire ranks of inferred template counts. In a later analysis, generation probabilities were computed using a VDJ recombination model fitted to out-of-frame rearrangements, and the results were checked against IGoR. Hypergeometric tests were used in a later analysis to score TCR-TCR, TCR-HLA and TCR-CMV co-occurrence, with a repertoire-size bias correction applied to the TCR pairs. A later analysis estimated false discovery rates by permuting HLA or CMV assignments 20 times. In a later analysis, co-occurring TCRs were grouped using DBSCAN, and TCRdist sequence similarity was added for clustering within HLA-allele-positive subsets. For co-occurrence clustering, repertoires with fewer than 30,000 or more than 120,000 public chains were excluded, along with roughly 5 repertoires with anomalous nucleotide sharing. This immuneACCESS table, as held by TCRdb, lists in-frame sequences with V and J called but not all clones. Of the missing ones, under half trace to an unresolved V gene in checked studies; the others have no known cause. From that table come the V and J calls and clone size; the DNA was used to work out D and trimming. A total of 150,000 to 160,000 clones appear in this sample, 80% of them only once. The ten largest clones add up to around 13% of the sample.

The CDR1 and CDR2 encoded by the germline V gene (reference sequence) are SEHNR and FQNEAQ. The CDR3 runs 12 amino acids, cysteine and phenylalanine included. Only CDR3 DNA remains: 36 bases, in frame from the first base. The chain was built from TRBV7-9 and TRBJ2-7; TRBD2 is a possible D gene, resting on 5 matching bases. The specimen sequenced was PBMCs. The origin of this receptor is a man aged 25 to 40 in good health and CMV-seropositive. The CDR3 protein is CSSRLADYEQYF. The nucleotides read TGTTCCAGCAGGCTAGCAGACTACGAGCAGTACTTC.